This is a list of T cell receptor beta chains from one sample in a study of cytomegalovirus exposure and HLA in healthy donors. Profiling relied on immunoSEQ multiplex PCR, and the TCRdb table lists in-frame clones only, not all of them. The table shows fewer than 200,000 clones, with 82% occurring only once. Sequences were obtained from PBMCs. Source of these receptors: a woman aged 18 to 35 in good health and CMV-seronegative. CDR3s include the opening cysteine and the closing phenylalanine or tryptophan. Fields, in order: V gene, D gene, J gene, CDR3 DNA, CDR3 protein. D genes are given only for firm matches.

TRBV19,NA,TRBJ1-1,TGTGCCAGTACCCGTGCGGCAGGGGTGGTAGTAGGCACTGAAGCTTTCTTT,CASTRAAGVVVGTEAFF
TRBV7-8,TRBD2,TRBJ2-7,TGTGCCAGCAGCTCAAAGCGGGAGAGGGACGAGCAGTACTTC,CASSSKRERDEQYF
TRBV6-5,NA,TRBJ1-3,TGTGCCAGCACAGCGGGTGTGGGCCTAAGGAACACCATATATTTT,CASTAGVGLRNTIYF
TRBV7-9,NA,TRBJ2-2,TGTGCCAGCAGAGTTATGGCGGTTGGGAACACCGGGGAGCTGTTTTTT,CASRVMAVGNTGELFF
TRBV9,TRBD2,TRBJ2-3,TGTGCCAGCAGCGTCGGGCTAGCGGTCACAGATACGCAGTATTTT,CASSVGLAVTDTQYF
TRBV5-6,TRBD1,TRBJ2-3,TGTGCCAGCAGCTTGTGGAAGGACAGGGTTCAAGTTAGAGATACGCAGTATTTT,CASSLWKDRVQVRDTQYF
TRBV6-5,NA,TRBJ1-2,TGTGCCAGCAGCGGGGGGTTTGGAGCCGAGATCGGCTACACCTTC,CASSGGFGAEIGYTF
TRBV27,TRBD1,TRBJ2-1,TGTGCCAGCAGTTTATGGACCGGGACAGGGGCCTACAATGAGCAGTTCTTC,CASSLWTGTGAYNEQFF
TRBV9,NA,TRBJ1-1,TGTGCCAGCAGCGCAGAAACAGTGCTGGGCACTGAAGCTTTCTTT,CASSAETVLGTEAFF
TRBV19,NA,TRBJ2-3,TGTGCCAGTAGTATAGCGACATCTATTTCCTGGGATACGCAGTATTTT,CASSIATSISWDTQYF
TRBV7-2,NA,TRBJ1-2,TGTGCCAGCAGCTTTTCTGTCGCAGGGGCGGTAGGCTACACCTTC,CASSFSVAGAVGYTF